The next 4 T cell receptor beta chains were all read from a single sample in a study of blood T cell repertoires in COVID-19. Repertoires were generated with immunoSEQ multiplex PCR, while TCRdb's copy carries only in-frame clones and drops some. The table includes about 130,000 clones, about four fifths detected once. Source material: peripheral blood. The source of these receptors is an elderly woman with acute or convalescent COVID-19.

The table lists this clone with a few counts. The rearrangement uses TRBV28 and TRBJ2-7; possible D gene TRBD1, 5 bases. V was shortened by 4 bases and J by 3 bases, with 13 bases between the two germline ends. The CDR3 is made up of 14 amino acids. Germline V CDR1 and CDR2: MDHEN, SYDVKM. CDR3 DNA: TGTGCCAGCAGTTCCCCAGGGAAGTTCTACGAGCAGTACTTC. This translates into CASSSPGKFYEQYF.

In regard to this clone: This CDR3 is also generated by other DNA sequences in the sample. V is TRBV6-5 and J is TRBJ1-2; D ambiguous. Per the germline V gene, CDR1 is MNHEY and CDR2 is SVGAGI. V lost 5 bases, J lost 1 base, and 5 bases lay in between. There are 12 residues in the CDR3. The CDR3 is CASSRDNYGYTF. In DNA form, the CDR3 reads TGTGCCAGCAGTCGAGATAACTATGGCTACACCTTC.

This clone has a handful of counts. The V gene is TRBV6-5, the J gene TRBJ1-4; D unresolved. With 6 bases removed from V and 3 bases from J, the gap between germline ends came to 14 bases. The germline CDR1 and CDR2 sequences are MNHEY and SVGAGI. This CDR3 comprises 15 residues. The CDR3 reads CASRKNRSANEKLFF. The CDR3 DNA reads TGTGCCAGCAGGAAAAACCGGTCGGCTAATGAAAAACTGTTTTTT.

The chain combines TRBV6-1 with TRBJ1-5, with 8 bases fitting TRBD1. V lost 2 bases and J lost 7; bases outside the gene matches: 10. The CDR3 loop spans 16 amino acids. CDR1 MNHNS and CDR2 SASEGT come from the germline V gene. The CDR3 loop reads CASSEKLAGGWQPQHF. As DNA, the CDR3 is TGTGCCAGCAGTGAAAAATTGGCAGGGGGCTGGCAGCCCCAGCATTTT.